A single sample gave rise to the 21 T cell receptor beta chains below, sequenced in a study of tumor-infiltrating lymphocytes in primary liver carcinoma. Unsorted bulk tissue (roughly 20-31 mg) underwent RNA and DNA co-extraction. TCR beta cDNA came from approximately 490 ng total RNA, primed with a constant-region primer. Slightly modified ARM-PCR, run as three nested multiplex PCR rounds, produced the TCR beta libraries. TRBV1-TRBV30 forward primers and a C-beta reverse primer were used in the first two PCR rounds, which each ran for 9 to 10 cycles. TCRdb reprocessed the multiplex PCR reads with MiXCR, giving one entry per CDR3 protein. Among under 130,000 distinct CDR3 sequences listed, around 84% were seen once. Sequenced: liver tumor tissue from sampling region 3. Subset meaning: tumor region T3, left-lateral pole. The receptor source for this set is a man aged 35 to 55 with primary liver carcinoma and hepatitis B virus infection.

The genes are TRBV11-2 and TRBJ2-1, with TRBD2 identical over 11 bases. J gave up 16 bases and V 0 bases, and 8 bases lay outside the gene matches. The CDR3 consists of 14 residues. Germline values: CDR1 SGHAT, CDR2 FQNNGV. The CDR3 sequence is CASSLDSSGRSLFF. The DNA for the CDR3 is TGTGCCAGCAGCTTAGATTCTAGCGGGAGGTCTCTCTTCTTC.

About this clonotype itself: This is likely a read error, given that the CDR3 carries no conserved phenylalanine or tryptophan at its end. V and J are TRBV5-1 and TRBJ2-2, with 12 nucleotides matching TRBD2. Germline trimming cut 2 bases from V and 5 bases from J; bases unmatched to any gene: 7. Germline assignment: CDR1 SGHRS and CDR2 YFSETQ. There are 17 residues in the CDR3. As DNA, the CDR3 is TGCGCCAGCAGCTTCGAAACTAGCGGGAGGAATACCGGGGAGCTGTTTTCT. This gives the protein CASSFETSGRNTGELFS.

This clonotype turned up a few times. CDR3 DNA: TGTGCCAGCAGTTTAGCGGGAGGGGAGGGGAATGCGCAGTATTTT. It yields the protein CASSLAGGEGNAQYF. V usage is TRBV12-3 or TRBV12-4 and J usage is TRBJ2-3; 7 bases match TRBD2. Trimming removed 0 bases from V and 10 bases from J; junction bases left unmatched: 10. The CDR3 spans 15 residues.

This chain links TRBV9 with TRBJ2-2, with D hard to call. CDR1 SGDLS and CDR2 YYNGEE come from the germline V gene. The CDR3 length is 15 residues. V lost 0 bases and J 0 bases, leaving 6 bases between the germline ends. CDR3 region: CASSVDPTNTGELFF. CDR3 DNA: TGTGCCAGCAGCGTAGACCCCACGAACACCGGGGAGCTGTTTTTT.

On this clonotype itself: A much larger clonotype is one base distant, so this may be a read error. The chain joins TRBV7-9 to TRBJ1-2; D not certain. The CDR3 spans 14 residues. The germline V gene encodes CDR1 SEHNR and CDR2 FQNEAQ (reference sequence). CDR3 loop: CVSSAQGTNYGYTF. CDR3 nucleotides: TGTGTCAGCAGCGCGCAAGGAACTAACTATGGCTACACCTTC. Looking up the rest from reference TRBV7-9 and TRBJ1-2 gives the full variable domain: DTGVSQNPRHKITKRGQNVTFRCDPISEHNRLYWYRQTLGQGPEFLTYFQNEAQLEKSRLLSDRFSAERPKGSFSTLEIQRTEQGDSAMYLCVSSAQGTNYGYTFGSGTRLTVV.

Points on this clonotype: One junction end does not reproduce the germline sequence, and a read error may be involved. The chain uses TRBV6-5 and TRBJ2-1; 7 bases map to TRBD2. Germline CDR1 MNHEY, CDR2 SVGAGI. The CDR3 has 15 residues. CDR3 nucleotide sequence: TGTGCCAGCAGTTTGCGGGAGCTCGCCTACAATGAGCACTTCTTC. It translates to CASSLRELAYNEHFF.

This sequence joins TRBV6-6 and TRBJ2-3; D ambiguous. The germline V gene encodes CDR1 MNHNY and CDR2 SVGAGI (reference sequence). The V gene lost 7 bases and the J gene lost 2 bases, with 13 bases spanning the gap. CDR3 size: 14 residues. CDR3 coding DNA: TGTGCCAGCACCCCGCCTGGCGACACAGATACGCAGTATTTT. It yields the protein CASTPPGDTDTQYF.

On this clonotype itself: Mismatch with germline at one junction end may stem from a read error. This sequence joins TRBV6-5 and TRBJ1-2; the D is unclear. Germline CDR1 and CDR2: MNHEY and SVGAGI. The CDR3 contains 13 residues. The CDR3 DNA sequence: TGTGCCATCAGTTACGGAAGTAACTATGGCAACACCTTC. It codes for CAISYGSNYGNTF.

Concerning this clonotype itself: At one of its ends the junction is not consistent with the germline gene, which may arise from a read error. The chain carries TRBV14 and TRBJ2-7; D not resolved. Germline lookup yields CDR1 SGHDN and CDR2 FVKESK. This CDR3 contains 14 residues. The CDR3 sequence is CASSQNLDTSEQYF. The CDR3, as DNA: TGTGCAAGCAGCCAAAATCTCGACACCAGTGAGCAGTACTTC.

In the case of this clonotype: A read error may account for a junction end that differs from germline. This chain connects TRBV29-1 to TRBJ2-5; the D gene is possibly TRBD2 (6 bases). CDR1 is SQVTM, CDR2 ANQGSEA, per germline. The CDR3 has 12 residues. This CDR3 reads CSVWGELETQYF. In DNA form, the CDR3 reads TGCAGCGTTTGGGGGGAGCTAGAGACCCAGTATTTC.

This clonotype was seen a few times. A read error is possible here, since a much larger clone lies one base away. This chain links TRBV6-1 with TRBJ2-5, with unresolved D. The CDR3 runs to 11 residues. The V gene's germline CDR1 is MNHNS and CDR2 SASEGT. CDR3 DNA sequence: TGTACCAGCAGTGAGTCACCGACCCAGTACTTC. Translating gives CTSSESPTQYF.

As for this clonotype: An end of the junction differs from the germline gene, which may be a read error. The DNA of the CDR3 is TGTGCCTGCAGTTCTGGGGGAAGCTCTTTTGGAGCCCGCACAGATACGCAGTATTTT. It translates to CACSSGGSSFGARTDTQYF. The chain is built from TRBV11-1 and TRBJ2-3, with D possibly being TRBD1 or TRBD2 (5 bases each). Per the germline V gene, CDR1 is SGHAT and CDR2 is FQDESV (reference sequence). The CDR3 runs to 19 residues. Complete variable domain (other parts from reference TRBV11-1 and TRBJ2-3): EAEVAQSPRYKITEKSQAVAFWCDPISGHATLYWYRQILGQGPELLVQFQDESVVDDSQLPKDRFSAERLKGVDSTLKIQPAELGDSAMYLCACSSGGSSFGARTDTQYFGPGTRLTVL.

This clonotype was detected ten times or more. The rearrangement links TRBV7-9 to TRBJ2-7; no definite D call. The CDR3 extends over 12 amino acids. CDR1 SEHNR and CDR2 FQNEAQ come from the germline V gene (reference sequence). V shed 1 base and J shed 5 bases, with 6 bases lying between them. CDR3 sequence: CASSLGRNEQYF. For the CDR3, the DNA is TGTGCCAGCAGCTTAGGTCGAAACGAGCAGTACTTC.

The table lists this clonotype with a count of one. The junction departs from the called germline gene at one end, perhaps through a read error. The chain joins TRBV6-1 to TRBJ2-1; the match to TRBD2 covers 9 bases. This CDR3 spans 14 amino acids. Germline values: CDR1 MNHNS, CDR2 SASEGT. CDR3: CASNELAGMNEPFF. The CDR3 coding sequence is TGTGCCAGCAATGAACTAGCGGGTATGAATGAGCCGTTCTTC.

With regard to this clonotype: The conserved phenylalanine or tryptophan is not found at the CDR3 terminus, so this likely reflects a read error. This chain connects TRBV11-1 to TRBJ1-6; weak D call: TRBD1 (5 bases). The germline CDR1 and CDR2 sequences are SGHAT and FQDESV (reference sequence). The CDR3 extends over 13 amino acids. CDR3 sequence: CASNRTLVSHLHL. In DNA form, the CDR3 reads TGTGCCAGCAACCGGACACTGGTTTCACACCTCCACCTA.

A word on this clonotype: One junction end disagrees with the germline gene, perhaps due to a read error. The chain joins TRBV20-1 to TRBJ2-3; tentative D call: TRBD1 (5 bases). Germline loops: CDR1 DFQATT, CDR2 SNEGSKA (reference sequence). The CDR3 totals 14 residues. The CDR3 DNA reads TGCAGTGGTCTTGGTGGGGCAATCACAGGTACGCAGTATTTT. Translation: CSGLGGAITGTQYF.

Worth noting for this clonotype: The CDR3 does not close with the conserved phenylalanine or tryptophan, likely indicating a read error. It is unclear where the CDR3 begins or ends on the DNA, so no DNA is shown, and the CDR3 is as TCRdb lists it. This chain uses TRBV4-3 with TRBJ2-2; TRBD2, as called in the table, went unchecked against the DNA. Counting both end residues, the CDR3 totals 14 amino acids. The germline gives CDR1 LGHNA, CDR2 YSLEER. The CDR3 region is CASSQGLNTGELLL.

This clonotype came up a few times. A much larger clone lies one base from this, so it may be a read error. V gene TRBV7-9 combines with J gene TRBJ2-1; TRBD1 aligns across 7 bases. CDR1 is SEHNR and CDR2 is FQNEAQ in the germline V gene (reference sequence). This CDR3 is 14 amino acids long. The CDR3 here is CASGDRVGPNEQSF. In DNA form, the CDR3 reads TGTGCCAGCGGTGACAGGGTTGGGCCCAATGAGCAGTCCTTC.

In the case of this clonotype: A much larger clonotype is one base distant, so this may be a read error. The chain joins TRBV2 to TRBJ2-3; 10 bases line up with TRBD2. There are 15 residues in the CDR3. The germline V gene encodes CDR1 SNHLY and CDR2 FYNNEI. J lost 0 bases, V lost 10 bases, and 7 bases had no gene match. CDR3 nucleotide sequence: TGTGCCATTAGAGGGACTAGCGCTAGCACAGATACGCAGTATTTT. Translated: CAIRGTSASTDTQYF.

This clonotype was found once. CDR3 nucleotides: TGCAGCGTAGTGACAGGGTGTAAAAGTCAGCCCCAGCATTTT. Encoded protein: CSVVTGCKSQPQHF. This chain connects TRBV29-1 to TRBJ1-5, with 7 bases aligning to TRBD1. Losses at the gene ends were 6 bases for V and 6 bases for J; bases not matched to a gene: 11. The germline CDR1 and CDR2 sequences are SQVTM and ANQGSEA. This CDR3 is built from 14 residues.

Details on this clonotype: The junction shows a germline mismatch at one end, possibly a read error. CDR3 amino acids: CVSSLVTGGTYEQYF. The CDR3 DNA is TGTGTCAGCAGCTTAGTGACAGGCGGTACCTATGAGCAATACTTC. The chain is built from TRBV7-9 and TRBJ2-7; tentatively, D is TRBD1 (6 bases). The CDR3 runs to 15 residues. Germline CDR1 and CDR2: SEHNR and FQNEAQ (reference sequence).